The 5 T cell receptor beta chains below come from one sample, sequenced in a study of blood T cell repertoires in COVID-19. Profiled with immunoSEQ multiplex PCR; TCRdb holds only in-frame clones, not every one. The sample consists of under 300,000 clones, more than 75% of them appearing once. Sequenced: PBMCs or T cells enriched from blood (not recorded which). The source is a woman aged 40 to 55 with acute COVID-19.

This rearrangement joins TRBV6-4 to TRBJ2-5, with TRBD2 identical over 13 bases. Germline V CDR1 and CDR2: MRHNA, SNTAGT. V was clipped by 6 bases and J by 2 bases; unmatched bases: 3. This CDR3 has 15 amino acids. The CDR3 nucleotides are TGTGCCAGCAGGGAACTAGCGGGGGGGCAAGAGACCCAGTACTTC. Translated: CASRELAGGQETQYF.

The chain links TRBV7-9 to TRBJ2-2; D uncertain. CDR1 and CDR2 from the germline V gene are SEHNR and FQNEAQ (reference sequence). This CDR3 contains 14 residues. Trimming stripped 7 bases from V and 7 bases from J, with 16 bases between. CDR3 sequence (DNA): TGTGCCAGCACTCCCTCCCCGGTTGGCGGGGAGCTGTTTTTT. It is translated as CASTPSPVGGELFF. The complete variable domain, with remaining parts taken from reference TRBV7-9 and TRBJ2-2, reads DTGVSQNPRHKITKRGQNVTFRCDPISEHNRLYWYRQTLGQGPEFLTYFQNEAQLEKSRLLSDRFSAERPKGSFSTLEIQRTEQGDSAMYLCASTPSPVGGELFFGEGSRLTVL.

The V call is TRBV5-1, the J call TRBJ2-1; 9 bases map to TRBD2. Germline loops: CDR1 SGHRS, CDR2 YFSETQ. The V segment lost 5 bases and the J segment 8 bases; nucleotides outside the gene matches: 8. The CDR3 is made up of 14 amino acids. CDR3 in DNA: TGCGCCAGCAGGCCCAATATAGCGGGGGATGAGCAGTTCTTC. Its protein product is CASRPNIAGDEQFF. Looking up the rest from reference TRBV5-1 and TRBJ2-1 gives the full variable domain: KAGVTQTPRYLIKTRGQQVTLSCSPISGHRSVSWYQQTPGQGLQFLFEYFSETQRNKGNFPGRFSGRQFSNSRSEMNVSTLELGDSALYLCASRPNIAGDEQFFGPGTRLTVL.

J is TRBJ2-2 and V is TRBV4-2; the match to TRBD2 covers 9 bases. J lost 6 bases, V lost 0 bases, and 2 bases had no gene match. Germline values: CDR1 LGHNA, CDR2 YNFKEQ. This CDR3 region has 15 residues. CDR3 residues: CASSQEGGRAGELFF. In DNA form, the CDR3 reads TGTGCCAGCAGCCAAGAAGGCGGGAGGGCCGGGGAGCTGTTTTTT.

This clone has more than one count but fewer than ten. This CDR3 reads CASSRKQGVTDTQYF. The CDR3, as DNA: TGTGCCAGCAGCCGTAAGCAGGGGGTCACAGATACGCAGTATTTT. V usage is TRBV3-1 (or the pseudogene TRBV3-2) and J usage is TRBJ2-3; TRBD1 aligns across 7 bases. With 4 bases clipped from V and 2 bases from J, the junction kept 6 bases outside the gene matches. This CDR3 spans 15 amino acids. Germline lookup yields CDR1 LGHDT and CDR2 YNNKEL (reference sequence).